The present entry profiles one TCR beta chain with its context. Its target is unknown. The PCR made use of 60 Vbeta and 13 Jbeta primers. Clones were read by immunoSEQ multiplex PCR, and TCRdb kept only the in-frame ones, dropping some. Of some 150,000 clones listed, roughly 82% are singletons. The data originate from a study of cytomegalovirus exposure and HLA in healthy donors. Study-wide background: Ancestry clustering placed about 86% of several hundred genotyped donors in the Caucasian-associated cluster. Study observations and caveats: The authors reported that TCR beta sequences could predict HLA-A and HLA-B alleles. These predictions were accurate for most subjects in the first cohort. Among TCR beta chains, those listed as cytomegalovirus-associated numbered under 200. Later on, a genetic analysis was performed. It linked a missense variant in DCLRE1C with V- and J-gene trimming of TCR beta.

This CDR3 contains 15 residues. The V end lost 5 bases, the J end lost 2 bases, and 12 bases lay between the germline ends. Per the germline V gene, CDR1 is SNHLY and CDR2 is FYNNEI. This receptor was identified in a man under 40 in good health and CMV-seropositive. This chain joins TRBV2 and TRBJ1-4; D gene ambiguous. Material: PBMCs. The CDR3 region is CASSRRVTTNEKLFF. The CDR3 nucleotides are TGTGCCAGCAGTCGACGGGTGACCACTAATGAAAAACTGTTTTTT.